This TCR beta chain derives from a study of blood T cell repertoires in COVID-19. Recruits, aged about 18 to 95 years, lived in approximately 26 US areas. All exposed participants met a person with COVID-19 within 2 weeks before entering the study. Measured with immunoSEQ multiplex PCR; TCRdb has only the in-frame clones, and not every one. The sample carries 130,000 to 150,000 clones, around 83% recorded once. The clonotype comes from a woman aged 45-65 years who had been exposed to COVID-19. The sample comprised PBMCs or T cells enriched from blood (not recorded which).

CDR3 region: CASSLAWAGPHNEQFF. The CDR3 DNA reads TGCGCCAGCAGCTTGGCCTGGGCAGGGCCCCACAATGAGCAGTTCTTC. The chain employs TRBV5-1 and TRBJ2-1; maybe TRBD1 (5 bases). V was pared by 0 bases and J by 5 bases, with 15 bases between. This CDR3 has 16 amino acids. Germline values: CDR1 SGHRS, CDR2 YFSETQ.